The next 19 T cell receptor beta chains were all read from a single sample in a study of response to subunit inactivated influenza vaccine. Each CDR3 protein is one row after TCRdb ran MiXCR on the RT-PCR reads. Of 160,000 or so distinct CDR3 sequences in the sample, about a tenth were seen once. The sequenced sample was non-naive T cells sorted from PBMCs, obtained about 40 days after vaccination. These receptors came from a man aged 50 or older who received an inactivated influenza vaccine.

This clonotype was observed at least ten times. This chain joins TRBV4-3 and TRBJ1-4; D unresolved. Deletions cut 4 bases from V and 0 bases from J, with 9 bases between. The CDR3 sequence is 15 residues long. Germline CDR1 is LGHNA and CDR2 is YSLEER. In DNA form, the CDR3 reads TGCGCCAGCAGCCCCAAGAGTGCAACTAATGAAAAACTGTTTTTT. Translation gives CASSPKSATNEKLFF.

The rearrangement joins TRBV19 to TRBJ2-6; D uncertain. The germline V gene encodes CDR1 LNHDA and CDR2 SQIVND (reference sequence). Trimming cost V 5 bases and J 0 bases, with 14 bases left between them. The CDR3 spans 17 residues. DNA for the CDR3: TGTGCCAGTAGTCCCGAGGCAGGAACCTCTGGGGCCAACGTCCTGACTTTC. This codes for CASSPEAGTSGANVLTF.

V gene TRBV7-9 combines with J gene TRBJ1-1; the D gene is possibly TRBD1 (5 bases). Trimming stripped 3 bases from V and 0 bases from J, with 14 bases between. Germline CDR1 SEHNR, CDR2 FQNEAQ (reference sequence). The CDR3 runs to 16 residues. CDR3 DNA sequence: TGTGCCAGCAGCTTCTGGACACCGCTTATGAACACTGAAGCTTTCTTT. It translates to CASSFWTPLMNTEAFF.

Ten or more counts support this clonotype. The chain is built from TRBV5-5 and TRBJ2-7; unclear D gene. CDR1 is SGHKS, CDR2 YYEKEE, per germline (reference sequence). Trimming took 6 bases from V and 0 from J, leaving 10 bases between them. This CDR3 spans 13 amino acids. CDR3 in amino acids: CASTNPSSYEQYF. CDR3 in DNA: TGTGCCAGCACGAATCCCAGCTCCTACGAGCAGTACTTC. Supplemented by reference TRBV5-5 and TRBJ2-7, the full variable domain reads DAGVTQSPTHLIKTRGQQVTLRCSPISGHKSVSWYQQVLGQGPQFIFQYYEKEERGRGNFPDRFSARQFPNYSSELNVNALLLGDSALYLCASTNPSSYEQYFGPGTRLTVT.

Regarding this clonotype: Just one base apart from a much larger clone, this may be a read error. The J gene is TRBJ1-1, the V gene TRBV15; D is unresolved. This CDR3 is built from 12 residues. Germline CDR1 reads LNHNV; CDR2 reads YYDKDF (reference sequence). The CDR3 DNA sequence: TGTGCCACCAGCAGTATGAACACTGAAGCTTTGTTT. It specifies CATSSMNTEALF.

The chain combines TRBV7-6 with TRBJ2-3; TRBD1 aligns across 8 bases. The CDR3 loop spans 15 amino acids. The ends lost 1 base at V and 6 bases at J; junction bases unmatched: 6. Germline lookup yields CDR1 SGHVS and CDR2 FNYEAQ. The DNA for the CDR3 is TGTGCCAGCAGCTTAGGTGACAGGGGCTGGGATACGCAGTATTTT. Protein: CASSLGDRGWDTQYF.

The chain employs TRBV11-3 and TRBJ1-5; TRBD1 matches at 7 bases. CDR3 length equals 15 residues. J was trimmed by 6 bases and V by 4 bases; bases with no gene match: 9. Germline V gene lookup returns CDR1 SGHNT and CDR2 YENEEA. CDR3 sequence (DNA): TGTGCCAGCAGCTCCCGACAGGGAGAGGGTCAGCCCCAGCATTTT. Translating gives CASSSRQGEGQPQHF.

The chain recombines TRBV9 with TRBJ2-5; D is possibly TRBD2 (5 bases). Germline CDR1 SGDLS, CDR2 YYNGEE. This CDR3 contains 15 residues. V dropped 5 bases and J dropped 5 bases, with 19 bases sitting between them. This CDR3 reads CASSGVVGRGETQYF. For the CDR3, the DNA is TGTGCCAGCAGTGGGGTAGTAGGCCGAGGGGAGACCCAGTACTTC.

CDR3 residues: CASSQGSSLETQYF. The CDR3, as DNA: TGTGCCAGCAGCCAGGGCTCTAGCCTGGAGACCCAGTACTTC. The V and J genes are TRBV4-2 and TRBJ2-5; D might be TRBD2 (5 bases). Germline values: CDR1 LGHNA, CDR2 YNFKEQ. Trimming removed 3 bases from V and 5 bases from J, with 13 bases in between. The CDR3 contains 14 residues.

This clonotype came up a few times. This chain connects TRBV6-2 or TRBV6-3 to TRBJ2-3; 15 bases agree with TRBD2. Losses at the gene ends were 4 bases for V and 6 bases for J; bases not matched to a gene: 8. This CDR3 contains 17 residues. The germline gives CDR1 MNHEY, CDR2 SVGEGT. The CDR3 nucleotides are TGTGCCAGCAGTTTCATCGGACTAGCGGGGGGGCGGGATACGCAGTATTTT. It codes for CASSFIGLAGGRDTQYF.

This clonotype was observed a few times. No conserved phenylalanine or tryptophan is present at the end of the CDR3, so a read error is the likely explanation. Because the CDR3's place on the DNA is in doubt, the DNA is left out and the CDR3 is given as listed by TCRdb. The rearrangement joins TRBV18 to TRBJ1-6. From germline, CDR1 is KGHSH and CDR2 LQKENI. The CDR3 is 9 residues long, ends included. The chain's CDR3 is CASSRIEAG.

This clonotype was observed a few times. The V and J genes are TRBV24-1 and TRBJ2-6; D gene uncertain. Germline-derived CDR1 and CDR2 are KGHDR and SFDVKD. Trimming pared 4 bases from V and 0 bases from J, leaving 12 bases between. CDR3 length equals 17 residues. CDR3 sequence reads: CATSDRRPDSGANVLTF. The CDR3 coding sequence is TGTGCCACCAGTGACCGTCGGCCGGACTCTGGGGCCAACGTCCTGACTTTC.

The CDR3 here is CASSLWPGELFF. CDR3 DNA: TGTGCCAGCAGCTTATGGCCCGGGGAGCTGTTTTTT. This chain uses TRBV5-6 with TRBJ2-2; D is ambiguous. V lost 2 bases and J 6 bases, leaving 5 bases between the germline ends. The CDR3 extends over 12 amino acids. The germline CDR1 and CDR2 sequences are SGHDT and YYEEEE.

There are many counts of this clonotype. The chain has TRBV27 and TRBJ2-1; the D is unclear. Germline CDR1 reads MNHEY; CDR2 reads SMNVEV (reference sequence). The CDR3 is 16 amino acids. Trimming left V 3 bases short and J 2 bases short, with 14 bases between. The CDR3 here is CASSFWVETPYNEQFF. CDR3 nucleotides: TGTGCCAGCAGTTTTTGGGTAGAAACCCCCTACAATGAGCAGTTCTTC.

This clonotype was observed many times. V is TRBV25-1 and J is TRBJ1-1, with D hard to call. Trimming shortened V by 6 bases and J by 5 bases, and 13 bases separated the two germline ends. The germline V gene has CDR1 MGHDK and CDR2 SYGVNS. This CDR3 has 13 amino acids. This CDR3 is CASSYSPGTEAFF. The CDR3 region has the DNA TGTGCCAGCAGCTATAGCCCGGGGACTGAAGCTTTCTTT.

Regarding this clonotype: The junction departs from the called germline gene at one end, perhaps through a read error. The chain combines TRBV7-7 with TRBJ2-7, with D unresolved. CDR1 and CDR2 (germline): SSHAT, FNYEAQ (reference sequence). The CDR3 consists of 16 residues. The CDR3 sequence is CASSLEIQKSSYEQYF. The CDR3 bases are TGTGCTAGCAGCTTAGAAATCCAAAAGAGCTCCTACGAGCAGTACTTC.

This clonotype occurred a few times. The J gene is TRBJ2-7, the V gene TRBV6-2 or TRBV6-3; D not resolved. This CDR3 has 14 residues. Per the germline V gene, CDR1 is MNHEY and CDR2 is SVGEGT. Trimming shortened V by 2 bases and J by 0 bases, and 8 bases separated the two germline ends. CDR3 residues: CASSYLDGSYEQYF. CDR3 nucleotides: TGTGCCAGCAGTTACCTGGACGGCTCCTACGAGCAGTACTTC.

This chain joins TRBV20-1 and TRBJ1-4; a weak D match, TRBD1 (5 bases). The germline gives CDR1 DFQATT, CDR2 SNEGSKA (reference sequence). V lost 0 bases and J lost 7, with 12 bases in between. This CDR3 has 14 residues. CDR3 sequence reads: CSARDVQGGEKLFF. CDR3 nucleotides: TGCAGTGCTAGAGACGTGCAGGGAGGTGAAAAACTGTTTTTT.

This clonotype was detected ten times or more. V usage is TRBV20-1 and J usage is TRBJ2-7; D is possibly TRBD2 (6 bases). The CDR3 totals 14 residues. The germline gives CDR1 DFQATT, CDR2 SNEGSKA (reference sequence). Trimming pared 3 bases from V and 0 bases from J, leaving 12 bases between. The CDR3 loop is CSARAGSGSYEQYF. CDR3 coding DNA: TGCAGTGCTAGGGCGGGTAGCGGCTCCTACGAGCAGTACTTC.